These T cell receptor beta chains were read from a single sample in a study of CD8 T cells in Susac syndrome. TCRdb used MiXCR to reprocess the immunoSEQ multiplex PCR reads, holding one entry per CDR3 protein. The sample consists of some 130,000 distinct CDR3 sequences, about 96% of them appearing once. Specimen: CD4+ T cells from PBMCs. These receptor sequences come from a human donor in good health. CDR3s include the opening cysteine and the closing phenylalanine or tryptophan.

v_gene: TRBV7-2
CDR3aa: CASSLGQGLAKNIQYF

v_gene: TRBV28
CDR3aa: CASDGRSNEQYF

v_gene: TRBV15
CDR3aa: CATSRGRGQGDTNYGYTF

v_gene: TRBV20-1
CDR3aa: CSARDSSTDTQYF

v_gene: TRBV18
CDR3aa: CASSRLEGLSGEQYF

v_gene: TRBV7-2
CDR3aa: CASSPRLAGVGELFF

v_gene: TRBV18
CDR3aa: CASSSSSPDTQYF

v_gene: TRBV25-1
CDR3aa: CASSEIEGFYGYTF

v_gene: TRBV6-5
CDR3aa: CASSSPRTSGMGETQYF

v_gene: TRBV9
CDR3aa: CASRQTGLTNYGYTF

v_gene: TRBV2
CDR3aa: CASSKGSYEQYF

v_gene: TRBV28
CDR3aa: CASSRNYGYTF

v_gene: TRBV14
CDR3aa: CASSLKRGGYTF

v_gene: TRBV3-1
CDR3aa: CASSRSTLAGYYEQYF

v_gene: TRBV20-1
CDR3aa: CSARWSEKLFF

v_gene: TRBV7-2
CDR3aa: CASSLQGQRSYNEQFF

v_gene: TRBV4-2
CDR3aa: CASSQSQGGVYEQYF

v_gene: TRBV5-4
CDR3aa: CASSPSGRRGETQYF

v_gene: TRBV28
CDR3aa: CASLRTPYEQYF

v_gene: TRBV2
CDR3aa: CASSPHNQPQHF

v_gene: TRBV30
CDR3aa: CAWSVDNTEAFF

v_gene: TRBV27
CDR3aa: CASSFLAGPEFF

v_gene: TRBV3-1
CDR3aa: CASSLNRQGLEQYF